Below, 23 T cell receptor beta chains from the same sample are listed, as sequenced in a study of T cells in narcolepsy. The assay was immunoSEQ multiplex PCR, and TCRdb's table has in-frame clones only and misses some. The data show around 30,000 clones, approximately 77% seen once. The material sequenced was memory (CD45RA-) CD4+ T cells from blood. The source of these receptors is a human donor in good health.

This rearrangement joins TRBV14 to TRBJ2-5, with 8 nucleotides matching TRBD2. The CDR3 runs to 16 residues. The germline V gene encodes CDR1 SGHDN and CDR2 FVKESK. The ends lost 4 bases at V and 5 bases at J; junction bases unmatched: 12. The CDR3 DNA follows: TGTGCCAGCAGCCTAGGTAGCGGGGCTACAGGGGAGACCCAGTACTTC. Translation: CASSLGSGATGETQYF.

This clone occurred once. The chain is built from TRBV11-2 and TRBJ1-1; 12 bases fit TRBD1. The CDR3 covers 18 residues. The germline V gene has CDR1 SGHAT and CDR2 FQNNGV. V was clipped by 2 bases and J by 1 base; unmatched bases: 8. CDR3 DNA: TGTGCCAGCAGCTTAAACCCGGGACAGGGGGCCGGGAACACTGAAGCTTTCTTT. Protein sequence: CASSLNPGQGAGNTEAFF.

The CDR3 here is CASSQGAGSTDTQYF. In DNA, the CDR3 is TGTGCCAGCAGCCAGGGGGCTGGGAGCACAGATACGCAGTATTTT. This chain links TRBV11-1 with TRBJ2-3; TRBD1 aligns across 8 bases. J lost 0 bases, V lost 5 bases, and 4 bases had no gene match. Looked up from germline, CDR1 is SGHAT and CDR2 is FQDESV (reference sequence). This CDR3 is 15 amino acids long.

This clone was detected a few times. The gene calls are TRBV6-5 and TRBJ1-5; D not resolved. The germline V and J ends were trimmed by 0 bases and 0 bases, with 6 bases remaining between them. The CDR3 sequence is 15 residues long. Germline CDR1 is MNHEY and CDR2 is SVGAGI. CDR3 in amino acids: CASSYSGSSNQPQHF. In DNA form, the CDR3 reads TGTGCCAGCAGTTACTCAGGCAGTAGCAATCAGCCCCAGCATTTT.

The chain employs TRBV6-5 and TRBJ2-7; D gene unclear. The CDR3 has 13 residues. Germline CDR1 reads MNHEY; CDR2 reads SVGAGI. V was pared by 6 bases and J by 3 bases, with 12 bases between. CDR3 residues: CASSKDTYYEQYF. DNA for the CDR3: TGTGCCAGCAGCAAAGACACCTACTACGAGCAGTACTTC.

V gene TRBV5-5 combines with J gene TRBJ1-5; maybe TRBD1 (5 bases). Germline-derived CDR1 and CDR2 are SGHKS and YYEKEE (reference sequence). Trimming cost V 0 bases and J 2 bases, with 18 bases left between them. The CDR3 contains 18 residues. Here the CDR3 DNA reads TGTGCCAGCAGCTTGGCCGAGGCAGGGTATAAGCGCAATCAGCCCCAGCATTTT. Amino acids: CASSLAEAGYKRNQPQHF.

V usage is TRBV5-1 and J usage is TRBJ1-4; 9 bases line up with TRBD1. This CDR3 is 14 amino acids long. Looked up from germline, CDR1 is SGHRS and CDR2 is YFSETQ. The ends lost 3 bases at V and 7 bases at J; junction bases unmatched: 4. CDR3 DNA: TGCGCCAGCAGCTCCGGGACAGGGCTTGAAAAACTGTTTTTT. Translating it yields CASSSGTGLEKLFF.

The table lists this clone with a count of one. The chain employs TRBV25-1 and TRBJ1-1; D unclear. The CDR3 extends over 13 amino acids. V was shortened by 3 bases and J by 7 bases, with 12 bases between the two germline ends. CDR1 is MGHDK, CDR2 SYGVNS, per germline. Here the CDR3 reads CASSDGNGYEAFF. CDR3 nucleotide sequence: TGTGCCAGCAGTGACGGGAACGGTTATGAAGCTTTCTTT.

The genes are TRBV30 and TRBJ2-5, with D perhaps assigned TRBD1 or TRBD2 (6 bases each). CDR1 and CDR2 from the germline V gene are GTSNPN and SVGIG (reference sequence). This CDR3 is 11 amino acids long. Trimming shortened V by 1 base and J by 10 bases, and 10 bases separated the two germline ends. The CDR3 loop is CAWSGGGGQYF. For the CDR3, the DNA is TGTGCCTGGAGTGGTGGAGGGGGCCAGTACTTC.

The V call is TRBV4-1, the J call TRBJ2-7; a weak D match, TRBD2 (6 bases). Looked up from germline, CDR1 is MGHRA and CDR2 is YSYEKL. This CDR3 spans 15 amino acids. V gave up 1 base and J gave up 4 bases, with 14 bases separating them. The CDR3 loop reads CASSQGLEGPYEQYF. CDR3 nucleotide sequence: TGCGCCAGCAGCCAAGGTTTGGAGGGTCCTTACGAGCAGTACTTC.

This clone has only one observation. This chain connects TRBV7-8 to TRBJ2-7; 9 positions match TRBD2. J gave up 0 bases and V 3 bases, and 6 bases lay outside the gene matches. Germline V gives CDR1 SGHVS, CDR2 FQNEAQ. CDR3 size: 16 residues. CDR3 sequence reads: CASSFASGASSYEQYF. In DNA form, the CDR3 reads TGTGCCAGCAGCTTCGCTAGCGGGGCGAGCTCCTACGAGCAGTACTTC.

This chain links TRBV2 with TRBJ1-4; D is ambiguous. CDR1 SNHLY and CDR2 FYNNEI come from the germline V gene. Trimming stripped 8 bases from V and 4 bases from J, with 8 bases between. The CDR3 consists of 12 residues. CDR3 loop: CASGRGNEKLFF. For the CDR3, the DNA is TGTGCCAGCGGGCGGGGTAATGAAAAACTGTTTTTT.

This chain links TRBV9 with TRBJ2-3; possibly TRBD2 for D (5 bases). The CDR3 sequence is 17 residues long. V lost 2 bases and J lost 6, with 22 bases in between. The germline CDR1 and CDR2 sequences are SGDLS and YYNGEE. CDR3 loop: CASSVRGQQSGGDTQYF. CDR3 DNA sequence: TGTGCCAGCAGCGTTCGAGGCCAACAATCGGGCGGGGATACGCAGTATTTT.

The chain couples TRBV6-6 to TRBJ2-7, with 10 bases lining up with TRBD1. Germline V CDR1 and CDR2: MNHNY, SVGAGI (reference sequence). The CDR3 is made up of 14 amino acids. V was clipped by 6 bases and J by 4 bases; unmatched bases: 6. The CDR3 nucleotides are TGTGCCAGCAGAACCAGACAGGGGGCATACGAGCAGTACTTC. As protein: CASRTRQGAYEQYF.

The J gene is TRBJ1-1, the V gene TRBV7-9, with 8 bases lining up with TRBD1. Germline trimming cut 4 bases from V and 10 bases from J; bases unmatched to any gene: 11. CDR3 length: 14 residues. Germline V gene sequence: CDR1 SEHNR, CDR2 FQNEAQ (reference sequence). In DNA, the CDR3 is TGTGCCAGCAGCTCTCAGGACAGGGTTGGTGGAGCTTTCTTT. Protein sequence: CASSSQDRVGGAFF. Full variable domain (missing parts from reference TRBV7-9 and TRBJ1-1): DTGVSQNPRHKITKRGQNVTFRCDPISEHNRLYWYRQTLGQGPEFLTYFQNEAQLEKSRLLSDRFSAERPKGSFSTLEIQRTEQGDSAMYLCASSSQDRVGGAFFGQGTRLTVV.

This clone was observed a handful of times. Here the CDR3 reads CASQTGGNYGYTF. In DNA, the CDR3 is TGTGCCAGCCAAACAGGGGGGAACTATGGCTACACCTTC. This rearrangement joins TRBV6-5 to TRBJ1-2; 8 bases fit TRBD1. The CDR3 runs to 13 residues. CDR1 and CDR2 from the germline V gene are MNHEY and SVGAGI. Unmatched junction bases numbered 4, after V lost 8 bases and J lost 2 bases.

With regard to this clone: One end of the junction is discordant with germline, which a read error may explain. CDR3 loop: CASSLITSNEQYF. The CDR3 nucleotides are TGCGCCAGCAGCTTAATAACCTCCAACGAGCAGTACTTC. The chain is built from TRBV5-1 and TRBJ2-7; no reliable D call. Germline CDR1 SGHRS, CDR2 YFSETQ. The CDR3 runs 13 residues.

The chain recombines TRBV5-1 with TRBJ2-6; D remains unclear. The CDR3 contains 13 residues. Trimming removed 5 bases at V and 0 bases at J, with 3 bases between. CDR1 is SGHRS, CDR2 YFSETQ, per germline. This CDR3 is CASRGSGANVLTF. The DNA for the CDR3 is TGCGCCAGCAGGGGCTCTGGGGCCAACGTCCTGACTTTC.

The chain carries TRBV5-1 and TRBJ1-2; D is perhaps TRBD1 (6 bases). Trimming took off 0 bases at V and 6 bases at J, with 12 bases between the two ends. Germline assignment: CDR1 SGHRS and CDR2 YFSETQ. The CDR3 has 14 amino acids. The CDR3 here is CASSLAGDRHGYTF. CDR3 in DNA: TGCGCCAGCAGCTTGGCAGGTGACAGGCATGGCTACACCTTC. Full variable domain (rest looked up from reference TRBV5-1 and TRBJ1-2): KAGVTQTPRYLIKTRGQQVTLSCSPISGHRSVSWYQQTPGQGLQFLFEYFSETQRNKGNFPGRFSGRQFSNSRSEMNVSTLELGDSALYLCASSLAGDRHGYTFGSGTRLTVV.

The rearrangement links TRBV10-3 to TRBJ1-4; 9 bases are a match to TRBD1. CDR1 and CDR2 (germline): ENHRY, SYGVKD. Unmatched junction bases numbered 4, after V lost 2 bases and J lost 3 bases. The CDR3 has 16 residues. This CDR3 reads CAISEPGTGPNEKLFF. As DNA, the CDR3 is TGTGCCATCAGTGAGCCTGGGACAGGGCCTAATGAAAAACTGTTTTTT.

This clone was detected only a few times. J is TRBJ1-1 and V is TRBV7-6, with D maybe TRBD1 (5 bases). Trimming shortened V by 5 bases and J by 7 bases, and 14 bases separated the two germline ends. The germline gives CDR1 SGHVS, CDR2 FNYEAQ. The CDR3 contains 13 residues. The CDR3 sequence: CASSEQAVSEAFF. CDR3 DNA sequence: TGTGCCAGCAGCGAACAGGCCGTGAGTGAAGCTTTCTTT.

This clone was counted a few times. This rearrangement joins TRBV5-4 to TRBJ1-3, with 9 bases fitting TRBD1. Losses at the gene ends were 4 bases for V and 5 bases for J; bases not matched to a gene: 1. CDR1 is SGHNT, CDR2 YYREEE, per germline (reference sequence). The CDR3 extends over 13 amino acids. CDR3 residues: CASSGQGRNTIYF. As DNA, the CDR3 is TGTGCCAGCAGCGGACAGGGGAGAAACACCATATATTTT.

This clone appeared once. This sequence joins TRBV7-6 and TRBJ1-6; D remains ambiguous. Germline V gene sequence: CDR1 SGHVS, CDR2 FNYEAQ. The CDR3 loop spans 16 amino acids. The germline V and J ends were trimmed by 2 bases and 4 bases, with 12 bases remaining between them. The CDR3 DNA sequence: TGTGCCAGCAGCTTAAGCTGGGGATCTTATAATTCACCCCTCCACTTT. This codes for CASSLSWGSYNSPLHF. The full variable domain, completed using reference TRBV7-6 and TRBJ1-6, is GAGVSQSPRYKVTKRGQDVALRCDPISGHVSLYWYRQALGQGPEFLTYFNYEAQQDKSGLPNDRFSAERPEGSISTLTIQRTEQRDSAMYRCASSLSWGSYNSPLHFGNGTRLTVT.